A single sample gave rise to the 28 T cell receptor beta chains below, sequenced in a study of cytomegalovirus exposure and HLA in healthy donors. PCR involved 60 Vbeta and 13 Jbeta primers. Method: immunoSEQ multiplex PCR; TCRdb's copy keeps in-frame clones and lacks some. The data hold some 180,000 clones, with about 80% observed a single time. Sequenced input: PBMCs. Every receptor here comes from a woman aged 55-75 years in good health and CMV-seropositive.

This chain uses TRBV25-1 with TRBJ2-1; possible D gene TRBD2, 7 bases. This CDR3 has 14 amino acids. Looked up from germline, CDR1 is MGHDK and CDR2 is SYGVNS. V lost 5 bases and J lost 2, with 10 bases in between. CDR3: CASSRGGPYNEQFF. As DNA, the CDR3 is TGTGCCAGCAGTCGCGGGGGCCCCTACAATGAGCAGTTCTTC.

This clone was recorded only once. In DNA, the CDR3 is TGTGCCAGCTCATCGGGAGGGATGGAGACCCAGTACTTC. This codes for CASSSGGMETQYF. The V gene is TRBV7-2, the J gene TRBJ2-5; 8 nucleotides align to TRBD2. The V and J ends lost 8 bases and 5 bases, in that order; junction bases with no gene match: 7. CDR1 and CDR2 from the germline V gene are SGHTA and FQGNSA. CDR3 length: 13 amino acids.

J is TRBJ1-2 and V is TRBV5-1; 7 bases line up with TRBD1. V shed 4 bases, J shed 3 bases, and the junction held 6 bases outside the gene matches. This CDR3 comprises 14 residues. CDR1 and CDR2 (germline): SGHRS, YFSETQ. CDR3 loop: CASSQAGTDYGYTF. CDR3 in DNA: TGCGCCAGCAGCCAAGCCGGGACAGACTATGGCTACACCTTC.

This clone was seen just once. The chain combines TRBV5-5 with TRBJ2-7; D gene uncertain. This CDR3 comprises 14 residues. V lost 2 bases to trimming and J lost 1 base, with 10 bases between them. Germline CDR1 and CDR2: SGHKS and YYEKEE (reference sequence). In nucleotides, the CDR3 is TGTGCCAGCAGCTTATACTTCAAATCCTACGAGCAGTACTTC. Protein sequence: CASSLYFKSYEQYF.

The chain joins TRBV9 to TRBJ2-1; D is ambiguous. Germline assignment: CDR1 SGDLS and CDR2 YYNGEE. Trimming took 0 bases from V and 0 from J, leaving 7 bases between them. CDR3 length: 15 amino acids. CDR3 coding DNA: TGTGCCAGCAGCGTAGGGCGGAGCTCCTACAATGAGCAGTTCTTC. This gives the protein CASSVGRSSYNEQFF.

J is TRBJ1-5 and V is TRBV28; D might be TRBD1 (6 bases). The CDR3 loop spans 18 amino acids. Germline CDR1 is MDHEN and CDR2 is SYDVKM. Trimming cost V 6 bases and J 5 bases, with 26 bases left between them. The CDR3 coding sequence is TGTGCCAGCAGCCCCTTTTGGCTACAGGGAGGGCCTCATCAGCCCCAGCATTTT. This encodes CASSPFWLQGGPHQPQHF.

This chain uses TRBV5-1 with TRBJ2-7; maybe TRBD1 (7 bases). CDR1 and CDR2 (germline): SGHRS, YFSETQ. Trimming took 4 bases from V and 4 from J, leaving 15 bases between them. CDR3 size: 14 residues. The DNA of the CDR3 is TGCGCCAGCAGCGCGCGGGACAGCGCTTACGAGCAGTACTTC. Protein product: CASSARDSAYEQYF.

This chain joins TRBV19 and TRBJ1-5, with D perhaps matching TRBD1 (5 bases). Germline CDR1 is LNHDA and CDR2 is SQIVND (reference sequence). The CDR3 contains 15 residues. Trimming took 3 bases from V and 3 from J, leaving 12 bases between them. DNA for the CDR3: TGTGCCAGTAGTATCCCGGACAAGTTCAATCAGCCCCAGCATTTT. This sequence encodes CASSIPDKFNQPQHF.

This rearrangement joins TRBV29-1 to TRBJ2-7; TRBD1 matches 9 bases. The CDR3 length is 14 residues. Germline CDR1 and CDR2: SQVTM and ANQGSEA. With V trimmed by 0 bases and J by 2 bases, 2 bases remained unmatched. CDR3 sequence: CSVEDGTGTYEQYF. In DNA form, the CDR3 reads TGCAGCGTTGAAGACGGGACAGGGACCTACGAGCAGTACTTC.

This CDR3 reads CAWSVRGGSYGYTF. The CDR3 nucleotides read TGTGCCTGGAGTGTACGGGGGGGAAGCTATGGCTACACCTTC. The gene calls are TRBV30 and TRBJ1-2; tentatively, D is TRBD1 (5 bases). This CDR3 spans 14 amino acids. V was cut by 0 bases and J by 4 bases, with 12 bases left in between. Germline CDR1 and CDR2: GTSNPN and SVGIG (reference sequence).

This clone has a handful of counts. This chain uses TRBV6-5 with TRBJ2-2, with a weak D call TRBD2 (6 bases). Germline CDR1 reads MNHEY; CDR2 reads SVGAGI. This CDR3 contains 16 residues. The V gene lost 2 bases and the J gene lost 6 bases, with 16 bases spanning the gap. Here the CDR3 reads CASSYTGPGGPGELFF. CDR3 nucleotides: TGTGCCAGCAGTTACACCGGGCCAGGAGGGCCCGGGGAGCTGTTTTTT.

The rearrangement joins TRBV6-5 to TRBJ1-1, with D unclear. The germline CDR1 and CDR2 sequences are MNHEY and SVGAGI. V was cut by 6 bases and J by 1 base, with 3 bases left in between. This CDR3 is built from 11 residues. CDR3 amino acids: CASSRNTEAFF. The CDR3 DNA reads TGTGCCAGCAGCCGGAACACTGAAGCTTTCTTT.

J is TRBJ2-1 and V is TRBV20-1; D uncertain. Germline loops: CDR1 DFQATT, CDR2 SNEGSKA (reference sequence). V lost 4 bases and J lost 6, with 7 bases in between. This CDR3 contains 11 residues. For the CDR3, the DNA is TGCAGTGCTACTACGATCAATGAGCAGTTCTTC. Protein product: CSATTINEQFF.

The J gene is TRBJ2-7, the V gene TRBV19; the match to TRBD1 covers 7 bases. The CDR3 covers 13 residues. J was trimmed by 2 bases and V by 6 bases; bases with no gene match: 4. Germline V gene sequence: CDR1 LNHDA, CDR2 SQIVND (reference sequence). CDR3 nucleotide sequence: TGTGCCAGTAGGCGGACAGGTCCCTACGAGCAGTACTTC. Its translation: CASRRTGPYEQYF.

The rearrangement uses TRBV27 and TRBJ2-7, with a possible D match to TRBD2 (6 bases). Trimming cost V 5 bases and J 1 base, with 15 bases left between them. CDR3 length equals 15 residues. Germline V gene data show CDR1 as MNHEY and CDR2 as SMNVEV (reference sequence). In nucleotides, the CDR3 is TGTGCCAGCAGTCTGGAGGGTAGCGGTTCCTACGAGCAGTACTTC. Protein sequence: CASSLEGSGSYEQYF.

The chain joins TRBV6-1 to TRBJ1-5, with D maybe TRBD1 (6 bases). In germline, CDR1 is MNHNS, CDR2 SASEGT. The CDR3 length is 15 residues. Trimming cost V 0 bases and J 1 base, with 7 bases left between them. The CDR3 loop reads CASSEAGHSNQPQHF. Here the CDR3 DNA reads TGTGCCAGCAGTGAAGCGGGACACAGCAATCAGCCCCAGCATTTT.

This rearrangement joins TRBV30 to TRBJ1-3, with TRBD1 identical over 9 bases. CDR3 length equals 15 residues. Germline CDR1 and CDR2: GTSNPN and SVGIG (reference sequence). Trimming removed 1 base from V and 3 bases from J; junction bases left unmatched: 4. CDR3 amino acids: CAWSGGQGGGNTIYF. DNA of the CDR3: TGTGCCTGGAGTGGGGGACAGGGAGGTGGAAACACCATATATTTT.

This clone occurred once. The chain recombines TRBV7-2 with TRBJ2-5, with TRBD2 as a possible D gene (7 bases). TRBJ2-7 matches the DNA end more closely, so the J call is doubtful. CDR3 length equals 18 residues. Germline CDR1 and CDR2: SGHTA and FQGNSA. As DNA, the CDR3 is TGTGCCAGCAGCCCACACACGGGGGCGGGGGCCTTCTCCTACGAGCAGTACTTC. Amino acid sequence: CASSPHTGAGAFSYEQYF.

The V gene is TRBV10-3, the J gene TRBJ2-1, with D unclear. The CDR3 length is 12 residues. Trimming shortened V by 4 bases and J by 6 bases, and 7 bases separated the two germline ends. CDR1 ENHRY and CDR2 SYGVKD come from the germline V gene. CDR3 coding DNA: TGTGCCATCAGTGTTGACTCCAATGAGCAGTTCTTC. Translation: CAISVDSNEQFF.

A word on this clone: Relative to the germline gene, one junction end is altered; a read error may explain this. The V call is TRBV7-6, the J call TRBJ2-6; TRBD1 might be the D (5 bases). Per germline, CDR1 SGHVS and CDR2 FNYEAQ. The CDR3 extends over 17 amino acids. The CDR3 loop reads CASSTARVRAGANGLTF. The CDR3 bases are TGTGCCAGCAGCACGGCTCGGGTTAGGGCTGGGGCCAACGGCCTGACTTTC.

The rearrangement links TRBV5-1 to TRBJ1-5; TRBD1 agrees at 7 bases. V was clipped by 0 bases and J by 6 bases; unmatched bases: 3. Germline V CDR1 and CDR2: SGHRS, YFSETQ. This CDR3 region has 14 residues. The CDR3 DNA follows: TGCGCCAGCAGCTTGGATCACAGGGGTCAGCCCCAGCATTTT. This encodes CASSLDHRGQPQHF.

The chain carries TRBV9 and TRBJ1-1; tentatively, D is TRBD1 (5 bases). Germline CDR1 is SGDLS and CDR2 is YYNGEE. There are 13 residues in the CDR3. Deletions cut 0 bases from V and 5 bases from J, with 8 bases between. CDR3 bases: TGTGCCAGCAGCGTAGCACAGGAGACTGAAGCTTTCTTT. This encodes CASSVAQETEAFF.

The chain joins TRBV21-1 to TRBJ2-7; the D call in the table, TRBD1, was not verified against the DNA. TRBV21-1 corresponds to a pseudogene. The CDR3 is made up of 17 amino acids. CDR3 nucleotides: TGTGCCAGCAGCAAAGGGCGGGACAGGGGATTATCCTACGAGCAGTACTTC. Protein product: CASSKGRDRGLSYEQYF.

The chain combines TRBV9 with TRBJ1-3, with a tentative D call TRBD1 (6 bases). CDR3 length: 13 residues. The germline CDR1 and CDR2 sequences are SGDLS and YYNGEE. Trimming stripped 7 bases from V and 6 bases from J, with 14 bases between. The CDR3 DNA is TGTGCCAGCGGCGGGACACTTGAAAACACCATATATTTT. Its translation is CASGGTLENTIYF.

This clone was picked up a small number of times. It is unclear where the CDR3 begins or ends on the DNA, so no DNA is shown, and the CDR3 is as TCRdb lists it. Here the CDR3 reads CATYYYCEQYF. This chain connects TRBV7-9 to TRBJ2-7; the table's TRBD2 call for D was not verified on the DNA. The length of the CDR3 is 11 amino acids, counting both ends. CDR1 and CDR2 from the germline V gene are SEHNR and FQNEAQ (reference sequence).

On this clone itself: One junction end disagrees with the germline gene, perhaps due to a read error. At the DNA level, this CDR3 is encoded by other sequences in the same sample as well. CDR3 sequence reads: CASSLRQGSYEQYF. In DNA form, the CDR3 reads TGCGCCAGTAGTCTAAGACAGGGGTCCTACGAGCAGTACTTC. This rearrangement joins TRBV19 to TRBJ2-7; 8 nucleotides line up with TRBD1. The germline V gene has CDR1 LNHDA and CDR2 SQIVND (reference sequence). This CDR3 spans 14 amino acids. The full variable domain, in which reference TRBV19 and TRBJ2-7 provide the parts outside the CDR3, is DGGITQSPKYLFRKEGQNVTLSCEQNLNHDAMYWYRQDPGQGLRLIYYSQIVNDFQKGDIAEGYSVSREKKESFPLTVTSAQKNPTAFYLCASSLRQGSYEQYFGPGTRLTVT.

This chain links TRBV7-2 with TRBJ2-1; possibly TRBD1 for D (7 bases). Between the trimmed V and J ends, which lost 3 bases and 6 bases, there was a span of 15 bases. The CDR3 runs to 15 residues. Germline values: CDR1 SGHTA, CDR2 FQGNSA. The CDR3 DNA follows: TGTGCCAGCAGCTTGACAGGGACTTCCCTCAATGAGCAGTTCTTC. Translation: CASSLTGTSLNEQFF. Full variable domain (rest looked up from reference TRBV7-2 and TRBJ2-1): GAGVSQSPSNKVTEKGKDVELRCDPISGHTALYWYRQSLGQGLEFLIYFQGNSAPDKSGLPSDRFSAERTGGSVSTLTIQRTQQEDSAVYLCASSLTGTSLNEQFFGPGTRLTVL.

The chain uses TRBV5-1 and TRBJ2-3; a possible D gene is TRBD2 (6 bases). Germline values: CDR1 SGHRS, CDR2 YFSETQ. Trimming shortened V by 0 bases and J by 0 bases, and 11 bases separated the two germline ends. CDR3 size: 16 residues. CDR3 DNA: TGCGCCAGCAGCTTGGGGAGGGTCCCTAGCACAGATACGCAGTATTTT. It yields the protein CASSLGRVPSTDTQYF.